A selection of T cell receptor beta chains follows, all from one sample in a study of cytomegalovirus exposure and HLA in healthy donors. The method was immunoSEQ multiplex PCR; TCRdb's version includes in-frame clones alone and lacks a portion of them. The table lists fewer than 130,000 clones, 74% of them singletons. The specimen sequenced was PBMCs. The receptor source for this set is a man over 45 in good health and CMV-seropositive. The CDR3 runs from the conserved cysteine through the conserved F or W. Fields, in order: clone size, J gene, V gene, D gene, CDR3 protein, CDR3 DNA. D genes are given only for firm matches. Clone size is given for some rows only: seen once, a few or many times, or a class if the clone is expanded.

. | TRBJ2-3 | TRBV6-5 | . | CASSSTNRDPQYF | TGTGCCAGCAGTTCCACTAACAGGGATCCGCAGTATTTT
. | TRBJ2-7 | TRBV5-1 | TRBD1 | CASSTDRGHDEQYF | TGCGCCAGCAGCACGGACAGGGGGCACGACGAGCAGTACTTC
. | TRBJ2-7 | TRBV30 | TRBD1 | CAWSSWGQGADEQYF | TGTGCCTGGAGTTCTTGGGGACAGGGGGCTGATGAGCAGTACTTC
. | TRBJ2-1 | TRBV7-7 | TRBD1 | CASSSGQGSYNEQFF | TGTGCCAGCAGCTCCGGACAGGGATCCTACAATGAGCAGTTCTTC
. | TRBJ1-2 | TRBV27 | TRBD1 | CASSSEDREYGYTF | TGTGCCAGCAGTTCCGAGGACAGGGAGTATGGCTACACCTTC
. | TRBJ2-1 | TRBV15 | TRBD2 | CATSGTSGGAREQFF | TGTGCCACCAGCGGGACTAGCGGGGGGGCACGAGAGCAGTTCTTC
. | TRBJ1-2 | TRBV2 | . | CASSIRLESYGYTF | TGTGCCAGCAGTATACGACTTGAGAGTTATGGCTACACCTTC
. | TRBJ2-5 | TRBV13 | . | CASSLVKTQYF | TGTGCCAGCAGCCTCGTAAAGACCCAGTACTTC
. | TRBJ2-1 | TRBV6-1 | . | CASSEYRDLFF | TGTGCCAGCAGTGAGTACAGGGATCTGTTCTTC
. | TRBJ1-2 | TRBV6-1 | . | CASSVSPSPSGGYTF | TGTGCCAGCAGTGTCAGCCCCAGTCCCTCAGGTGGCTACACCTTC
. | TRBJ2-2 | TRBV19 | . | CASIGGSFARTGELFF | TGTGCCAGTATCGGGGGTTCCTTCGCCCGAACCGGGGAGCTGTTTTTT
. | TRBJ2-5 | TRBV6-1 | TRBD1 | CASSRDRGHGTQYF | TGTGCCAGCAGCCGGGACAGGGGGCATGGGACCCAGTACTTC
few | TRBJ1-2 | TRBV7-2 | . | CASSPLGGTYGYTF | TGTGCCAGCAGCCCCCTGGGAGGGACCTATGGCTACACCTTC
. | TRBJ2-5 | TRBV6-5 | TRBD2 | CASSRLAETQYF | TGTGCCAGCAGTCGACTAGCGGAGACCCAGTACTTC
few | TRBJ2-7 | TRBV21-1 | . | CASSKEETDYEQYF | TGTGCCAGCAGCAAAGAAGAAACAGACTACGAGCAGTACTTC
once | TRBJ1-1 | TRBV5-1 | TRBD1 | CASSALSQGAGTEAFF | TGCGCCAGCAGCGCCTTATCACAGGGGGCCGGCACTGAAGCTTTCTTT
. | TRBJ2-3 | TRBV5-1 | TRBD1 | CASSAQGAEDTQYF | TGCGCCAGCAGCGCACAGGGGGCTGAAGATACGCAGTATTTT
. | TRBJ1-3 | TRBV10-2 | . | CASRRSGNTIYF | TGCGCCAGCAGGAGGAGTGGAAACACCATATATTTT
few | TRBJ1-2 | TRBV19 | . | CASGRGADGYTF | TGTGCCAGTGGACGGGGGGCTGATGGCTACACCTTC
. | TRBJ2-2 | TRBV6-5 | . | CASSYSRGAGELFF | TGTGCCAGCAGTTACTCACGGGGAGCCGGGGAGCTGTTTTTT
. | TRBJ2-1 | TRBV20-1 | TRBD2 | CSARPREEQFF | TGCAGTGCTCGCCCGCGGGAGGAGCAGTTCTTC
once | TRBJ2-7 | TRBV5-1 | TRBD1 | CASSSGTGPYEQYF | TGCGCCAGCAGCAGTGGGACAGGCCCCTACGAGCAGTACTTC
once | TRBJ1-5 | TRBV29-1 | . | CSVQVNSNQPQHF | TGCAGCGTTCAAGTTAATAGCAATCAGCCCCAGCATTTT
. | TRBJ2-1 | TRBV7-6 | . | CASSLGLSEDEQFF | TGTGCCAGCAGCTTAGGGCTTTCCGAGGATGAGCAGTTCTTC
few | TRBJ2-7 | TRBV4-1 | . | CASSVRDRSYEQYF | TGCGCCAGCAGCGTGCGGGACAGATCCTACGAGCAGTACTTC
. | TRBJ2-7 | TRBV6-1 | TRBD1 | CASRLGTGRGYEQYF | TGTGCCAGCAGATTAGGGACAGGGAGAGGCTACGAGCAGTACTTC
. | TRBJ2-2 | TRBV9 | TRBD2 | CASSVGLAGGNGELFF | TGTGCCAGCAGCGTGGGACTAGCGGGAGGTAACGGGGAGCTGTTTTTT
few | TRBJ1-3 | TRBV30 | . | CAWSPGLGGGNTIYF | TGTGCCTGGAGTCCCGGTCTCGGGGGGGGAAACACCATATATTTT
. | TRBJ2-3 | TRBV19 | . | CASSIERSTDTQYF | TGTGCCAGTAGTATAGAGCGGAGCACAGATACGCAGTATTTT